This T cell receptor beta chain was identified during a study of human T cells and chemical hapten exposure (dated by TCRdb to the early 2020s). For the wider study: For sensitization, 2% DPC in acetone was applied to a roughly 2 cm by roughly 2 cm area of upper inner arm skin. Weekly therapeutic DPC doses were additionally applied to the scalp of patients throughout the approximately 25-week study period. Patch testing on the upper back used Finn chambers containing 0.01% DPC, with scoring done after 6 days according to International Contact Dermatitis Research Group standards. Most of the patients in the cohort were female, and the cohort covered alopecia areata with under or over 50% scalp involvement, alopecia totalis and alopecia universalis. Libraries were combined into a pool for sequencing, and differences in TCR yield between samples came mainly from small differences in library volumes within the pool. This study followed changes in the peripheral blood TCR repertoire in vivo during primary and secondary sensitization of alopecia patients to the hapten diphenylcyclopropenone (DPC). Blood was sampled from patients pre-sensitization (week 0) and at 2, 6 and about 24 weeks after DPC sensitization. For TCR sequencing, blood came from about 28 alopecia patients at anywhere from one to four time points (pre-sensitization, 2, 6 and 24 weeks).

Library prep was done by RACE. TCRdb shows the sequencer as NextSeq 500. Library preparation attached unique molecular identifiers to individual cDNA molecules for quantitative, reproducible TCR counting. From each blood RNA sample, both TCR alpha and TCR beta chains were sequenced. Processing in the source paper ran as follows. Samples had a median of approximately 93,000 TCRs, with a range from about 20,000 to 690,600. The Decombinator software suite was used to annotate the V, J and CDR3 of the TCR reads. For PS versus PT1 abundance plots, all samples were subsampled to the same number of TCRs (28,000). Expanded TCRs were defined as absent before sensitization and observed at least eight times at the 2-week time point. TCRdb reran the public reads through fastp at Q25 and MiXCR, keeping productive beta chains. Rows merge per CDR3 protein into single entries with the most common DNA and genes. These V and J calls derive from TCRdb rather than the authors' analysis. Counted in this sample were 35,000 to 50,000 distinct CDR3 sequences; roughly a tenth of them appeared once. About 5.9% of the sample goes to the ten largest clones.

The sample's time point label is to be understood as: pre-sensitization, week 0. Per the publication, the treatment or condition label means: therapeutic diphenylcyclopropenone sensitization with weekly scalp DPC. At each patch-test visit, blood was drawn before the patch test was applied. Patients were considered eligible if aged 18 to 70, diagnosed with alopecia and deemed suitable for DPC therapy, and patients were excluded if pregnant. Total RNA was extracted from unfractionated whole blood collected in Tempus Blood RNA tubes. As concerns this clonotype: The clone's antigen remains unknown. The record has no base qualities; no much larger clone is one base away.

Study-level results and caveats: Patch test score was positively correlated with the number of PT1 expanded TCRs, with significance at thresholds 8, 16 and 32 but not at 4. Because every patient had alopecia, a presumed autoimmune disease, the patients' immune response might differ from that of healthy individuals. After repeated subsampling, the strength of the expansion versus patch-test correlation and the threshold at which it became significant changed. The number of TCRs above 1 in 1000 frequency did not change with DPC sensitization; there was no evidence of global repertoire structure alterations. Significantly more large CDR3 similarity clusters were formed by expanded TCRs than by pre-sensitization or healthy control sets, consistent with antigen-driven responses.

Taken from cysteine to phenylalanine, the CDR3 has 11 residues. The sequence is cut down to CDR3 DNA, 33 bases in frame from base 1. CDR1 and CDR2, per the germline V gene, are SGHTA and FQGTGA. The junction shows trimming of 8 bases on V and 4 bases on J, plus 8 bases between the germline ends. This sequence uses TRBV7-3 and TRBJ2-5; no D gene call is confident. The clonotype was recovered from a man aged 25 to 45 with alopecia areata. Some clones in this sample may be carry-over from other donors' samples. Material: whole blood, obtained in connection with sensitization to the hapten diphenylcyclopropenone (DPC). CDR3 region: CASGTRETQYF. The DNA is TGTGCCAGCGGAACCAGAGAGACCCAGTACTTC.